The source of this TCR beta chain is a study of blood T cells in healthy people across ages. Next came a second PCR, run for roughly 6 to 11 cycles, which used a sample-barcoded 5' primer along with a J-beta primer mix. Via MiXCR, TCRdb re-called the 5' RACE reads, giving one row per CDR3 protein. The data show some 900,000 distinct CDR3 sequences, with 29% seen just once and approximately 15% held by the top ten. As to this clonotype: This may arise from a read error, as a much more abundant clone is one base away.

Per germline, CDR1 SSHAT and CDR2 FNYEAQ (reference sequence). The CDR3 consists of 15 residues. Source material: blood. The V call is TRBV7-7, the J call TRBJ2-5; D unclear. TRBJ2-1 matches the DNA end more closely, so the J call is doubtful. The sequence was collected from a woman over 75 in good health. For the CDR3, the DNA is TGTGCTAGCAGCTTAGGCCTGGCGGAGTTCGAGACCCAGTTCTTC. Its protein is CASSLGLAEFETQFF.